The sequence of this T cell receptor beta chain was determined in a study of cytomegalovirus exposure and HLA in healthy donors. Study-wide context: Early released data comprised some 85 million unique TCRs from HLA-typed donors.

Those who donated were healthy bone marrow donors. Study-level points and caveats: In an earlier analysis, most TCR beta V segments were productive about 87% or about 30% of the time. Further analysis, carried out later, found HLA-associated TCR beta chains more clonally expanded than equally common other chains.

Germline V gives CDR1 SGDLS, CDR2 YYNGEE. The CDR3 extends over 13 amino acids. The V and J ends lost 2 bases and 1 base respectively, with 6 bases between them. In regard to this clone: Its target is not known.

60 Vbeta and 13 Jbeta primers were used in PCR. Repertoires were generated with immunoSEQ multiplex PCR, while TCRdb's copy carries only in-frame clones and drops some. The sample records under 150,000 clones, roughly three fifths being singletons. The specimen was PBMCs. The rearrangement uses TRBV9 and TRBJ1-1; D not resolved. The receptor was derived from a man aged 35-49 years in good health and CMV-seropositive. CDR3 DNA sequence: TGTGCCAGCAGCGTCCTTTCGAACACTGAAGCTTTCTTT. This codes for CASSVLSNTEAFF.